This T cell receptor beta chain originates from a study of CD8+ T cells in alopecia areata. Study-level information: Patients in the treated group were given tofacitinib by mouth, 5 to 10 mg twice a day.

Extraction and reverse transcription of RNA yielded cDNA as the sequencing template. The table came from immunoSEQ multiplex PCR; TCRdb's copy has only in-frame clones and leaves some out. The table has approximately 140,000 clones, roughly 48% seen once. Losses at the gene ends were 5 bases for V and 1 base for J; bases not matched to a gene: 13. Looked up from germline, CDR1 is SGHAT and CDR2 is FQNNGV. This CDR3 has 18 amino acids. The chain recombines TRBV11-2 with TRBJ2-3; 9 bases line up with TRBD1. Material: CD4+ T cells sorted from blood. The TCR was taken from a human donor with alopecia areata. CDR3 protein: CASSPRAGTGPGTDTQYF. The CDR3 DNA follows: TGTGCCAGCAGCCCACGAGCCGGGACAGGGCCAGGCACAGATACGCAGTATTTT.